One and the same sample provided the 15 T cell receptor beta chains below, sequenced in a study of blood T cell repertoires in COVID-19. Using immunoSEQ multiplex PCR, the repertoire was profiled, and TCRdb retains in-frame clones only, with some absent. The repertoire has approximately 150,000 clones, 80% of them found once; the top ten carry more than 4%. The sequenced sample consisted of peripheral blood. All receptors derive from a woman aged 45-65 years with acute or convalescent COVID-19.

The genes are TRBV2 and TRBJ1-5; D gene ambiguous. The V gene's germline CDR1 is SNHLY and CDR2 FYNNEI. The CDR3 spans 13 residues. With 4 bases removed from V and 7 bases from J, the gap between germline ends came to 11 bases. As DNA, the CDR3 is TGTGCCAGCAGTGGGGCAGAAAAACAGCCCCAGCATTTT. Translating gives CASSGAEKQPQHF.

V and J are TRBV6-5 and TRBJ1-6; no clear D gene. The CDR3 length is 14 residues. Trimming pared 6 bases from V and 10 bases from J, leaving 16 bases between. Germline V CDR1 and CDR2: MNHEY, SVGAGI. CDR3 nucleotide sequence: TGTGCCAGCAGCTGGACTATTAGGGAATCACCCCTCCACTTT. This codes for CASSWTIRESPLHF.

The rearrangement links TRBV6-5 to TRBJ1-1; 9 bases fit TRBD1. V lost 4 bases, J lost 3 bases, and 6 bases stayed unmatched. The CDR3 contains 15 residues. CDR1 is MNHEY and CDR2 is SVGAGI in the germline V gene. DNA for the CDR3: TGTGCCAGCAGTTTTTCGACAGGGGGGTACACTGAAGCTTTCTTT. Translating gives CASSFSTGGYTEAFF.

The chain couples TRBV7-3 to TRBJ1-6; tentatively, D is TRBD1 (6 bases). This CDR3 has 14 residues. V was pared by 4 bases and J by 8 bases, with 12 bases between. Germline V gene sequence: CDR1 SGHTA, CDR2 FQGTGA. The DNA for the CDR3 is TGTGCCAGCAGCTCTACAGGGTACGATTCACCCCTCCACTTT. Its protein is CASSSTGYDSPLHF.

V usage is TRBV6-5 and J usage is TRBJ2-2, with D perhaps TRBD2 (5 bases). Trimming removed 7 bases from V and 5 bases from J, with 17 bases in between. The CDR3 contains 15 residues. Looked up from germline, CDR1 is MNHEY and CDR2 is SVGAGI. The CDR3 region is CASTSHRTRTGELFF. The CDR3 DNA follows: TGTGCCAGCACTAGCCACCGGACTCGGACCGGGGAGCTGTTTTTT.

This chain joins TRBV2 and TRBJ1-1; 7 nucleotides align to TRBD1. This CDR3 has 14 amino acids. Germline V gives CDR1 SNHLY, CDR2 FYNNEI. The trim removed 6 bases at V and 2 bases at J, leaving 6 bases unmatched. CDR3 in amino acids: CASRNRGGNTEAFF. CDR3 in DNA: TGTGCCAGCAGAAACAGGGGCGGAAACACTGAAGCTTTCTTT. The variable domain in full, with the rest retrieved from reference TRBV2 and TRBJ1-1, is EPEVTQTPSHQVTQMGQEVILRCVPISNHLYFYWYRQILGQKVEFLVSFYNNEISEKSEIFDDQFSVERPDGSNFTLKIRSTKLEDSAMYFCASRNRGGNTEAFFGQGTRLTVV.

This clone was seen more than once but under ten times. The chain has TRBV5-1 and TRBJ2-7; D is possibly TRBD2 (5 bases). The CDR3 runs 14 residues. V was trimmed by 0 bases and J by 2 bases, leaving 9 bases between them. Germline V CDR1 and CDR2: SGHRS, YFSETQ. CDR3 residues: CASSLGGKPYEQYF. The DNA for the CDR3 is TGCGCCAGCAGCTTGGGAGGGAAGCCCTACGAGCAGTACTTC.

V usage is TRBV5-1 and J usage is TRBJ2-3; 10 bases map to TRBD1. CDR3 length: 15 amino acids. The germline V gene encodes CDR1 SGHRS and CDR2 YFSETQ. The V gene end was trimmed by 0 bases and the J gene end by 6 bases; junction bases not matched to a gene: 4. The CDR3 DNA sequence: TGCGCCAGCAGCTTGGAGGGACAGGGGAGGGATACGCAGTATTTT. Residues: CASSLEGQGRDTQYF.

The chain couples TRBV6-9 to TRBJ2-5, with TRBD2 matching 12 bases. This CDR3 comprises 15 residues. V was pared by 2 bases and J by 7 bases, with 5 bases of the junction left unmatched. Germline V gene lookup returns CDR1 MNHGY and CDR2 SVAAGI. CDR3 sequence: CASSYRLAGGATQYF. The DNA for the CDR3 is TGTGCCAGCAGTTATCGGCTAGCGGGGGGGGCGACCCAGTACTTC.

This chain links TRBV19 with TRBJ2-2; 11 positions agree with TRBD2. Unmatched junction bases numbered 12, after V lost 5 bases and J lost 10 bases. Germline lookup yields CDR1 LNHDA and CDR2 SQIVND (reference sequence). CDR3 length: 16 amino acids. CDR3 residues: CASSYDSLAGGSELFF. CDR3 coding DNA: TGTGCCAGTAGTTATGATTCCTTAGCGGGGGGGTCGGAGCTGTTTTTT.

The chain carries TRBV29-1 and TRBJ1-5; D gene uncertain. The germline V and J ends were trimmed by 5 bases and 7 bases, with 18 bases remaining between them. This CDR3 has 14 residues. Germline lookup yields CDR1 SQVTM and CDR2 ANQGSEA. Here the CDR3 DNA reads TGCAGCGTTTTGGGGATCGGTACGGGGCAGCCCCAGCATTTT. The encoded protein is CSVLGIGTGQPQHF.

This clone was counted only a few times. The chain recombines TRBV2 with TRBJ1-3, with a weak D call TRBD1 (5 bases). From germline, CDR1 is SNHLY and CDR2 FYNNEI. The CDR3 runs to 16 residues. Between the trimmed V and J ends, which lost 5 bases and 2 bases, there was a span of 16 bases. CDR3 sequence (DNA): TGTGCCAGCAGTCCCCCGCCAGGGTACGCTGGAAACACCATATATTTT. It encodes CASSPPPGYAGNTIYF.

Only one count was recorded for this clone. The genes are TRBV5-1 and TRBJ2-1; D not resolved. The length of the CDR3 is 12 residues. The germline CDR1 and CDR2 sequences are SGHRS and YFSETQ. The ends were cut back, 4 bases at V and 7 bases at J, with 9 bases in the middle. The CDR3 region is CASSLGVNEQFF. DNA of the CDR3: TGCGCCAGCAGCCTTGGAGTGAATGAGCAGTTCTTC.

The chain is built from TRBV23-1 and TRBJ2-3, with 11 bases fitting TRBD1. TRBV23-1 is sorted into the ORF group, with uncertain function. The V segment lost 3 bases and the J segment 5 bases; nucleotides outside the gene matches: 16. The CDR3 totals 19 residues. Here the CDR3 DNA reads TGCGCCAGCAGTCATTCCGGAGTATCCGGGACAGGGGGTTTAGATACGCAGTATTTT. Encoded protein: CASSHSGVSGTGGLDTQYF.

Only one count was recorded for this clone. V is TRBV30 and J is TRBJ1-2; 9 bases are shared with TRBD1. Germline CDR1 reads GTSNPN; CDR2 reads SVGIG (reference sequence). The CDR3 is 12 amino acids. V trimming: 6 bases; J trimming: 2 bases; junction bases outside the gene matches: 1. The CDR3 region has the DNA TGTGCCTGCGGACAGGGGAACTATGGCTACACCTTC. Amino acid sequence: CACGQGNYGYTF.